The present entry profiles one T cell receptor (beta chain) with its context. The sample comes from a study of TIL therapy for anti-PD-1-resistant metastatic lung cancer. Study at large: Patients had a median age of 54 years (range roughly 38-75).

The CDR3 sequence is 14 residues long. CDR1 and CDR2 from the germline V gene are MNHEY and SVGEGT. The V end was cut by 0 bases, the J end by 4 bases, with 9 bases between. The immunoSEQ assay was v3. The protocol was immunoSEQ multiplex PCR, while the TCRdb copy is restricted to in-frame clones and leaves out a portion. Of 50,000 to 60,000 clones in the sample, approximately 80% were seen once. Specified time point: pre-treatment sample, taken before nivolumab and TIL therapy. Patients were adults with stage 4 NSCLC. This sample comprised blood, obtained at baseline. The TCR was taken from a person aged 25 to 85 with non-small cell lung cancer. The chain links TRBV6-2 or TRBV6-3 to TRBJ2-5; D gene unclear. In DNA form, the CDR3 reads TGTGCCAGCAGTTACTCGACCTGGGGAGAGACCCAGTACTTC. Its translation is CASSYSTWGETQYF.